The source of this T cell receptor (beta chain) is a study of early T cells in non-severe SARS-CoV-2 infection. Each cDNA molecule carried a unique molecular identifier. TCRdb re-derived calls from the 5' RACE reads in MiXCR, one entry per CDR3 protein. The table lists some 48,000 distinct CDR3 sequences, under 15% of them singletons. This CDR3 has 12 residues. CDR1 is WNHNN, CDR2 SYGVQD, per germline (reference sequence). Deletions cut 6 bases from V and 4 bases from J, with 8 bases between. The rearrangement uses TRBV10-1 and TRBJ2-3; D not certain. Material: whole blood. This receptor was identified in an adult who was a healthcare worker with PCR-confirmed SARS-CoV-2 infection or an uninfected control (not recorded which). CDR3 sequence reads: CASSPTPDTQYF. The CDR3 DNA reads TGCGCCAGCAGCCCCACGCCAGATACGCAGTATTTT.